This T cell receptor beta chain was captured in a study of T-cell memory formation after mild COVID-19. Using its own MiXCR run on the 5' RACE reads, TCRdb lists one record per CDR3 protein. The sample lists roughly 150,000 distinct CDR3 sequences, around 14% occurring once. V was clipped by 5 bases and J by 8 bases, with 19 bases between them. Germline V lookup: CDR1 SEHNR, CDR2 FQNEAQ (reference sequence). The CDR3 runs to 15 residues. The rearrangement links TRBV7-9 to TRBJ2-1, with D possibly matching TRBD1 (7 bases). Sequenced input: PBMCs or a T cell subset sorted from them (not recorded which). This receptor was identified in an adult woman who had mild COVID-19 (a few samples of this study predate the infection). Cell type and time point are not known. CDR3 sequence: CASSLVTGRWDEQFF. CDR3 DNA sequence: TGTGCCAGCAGCCTCGTGACAGGGAGGTGGGATGAGCAGTTCTTC.